These 29 T cell receptor beta chains share one sample of origin, sequenced in a study of T-cell memory formation after mild COVID-19. Each CDR3 protein gets one entry after TCRdb re-called the 5' RACE reads with MiXCR. The sample yields roughly 130,000 distinct CDR3 sequences, about 15% seen once. Source material: PBMCs or a T cell subset sorted from them (not recorded which). These receptors were obtained from an adult woman who had mild COVID-19 (a few samples of this study predate the infection). Cell type and time point are not known.

This clonotype showed up just a few times. J is TRBJ2-7 and V is TRBV20-1; 9 bases match TRBD2. The germline gives CDR1 DFQATT, CDR2 SNEGSKA (reference sequence). There are 15 residues in the CDR3. The ends lost 0 bases at V and 2 bases at J; junction bases unmatched: 5. Here the CDR3 DNA reads TGCAGTGCTAGAGATGGGGCGGGGGGGCCCTACGAGCAGTACTTC. It is translated as CSARDGAGGPYEQYF.

The V and J genes are TRBV7-8 and TRBJ1-5; D is possibly TRBD1 (6 bases). Germline loops: CDR1 SGHVS, CDR2 FQNEAQ. This CDR3 spans 16 amino acids. V lost 0 bases, J lost 7 bases, and 16 bases lay in between. CDR3 nucleotide sequence: TGTGCCAGCAGCTTAGCGGTTGCCAGGGGAAGACAGCCCCAGCATTTT. Its translation: CASSLAVARGRQPQHF.

CDR3 nucleotides: TGTGCCAGCAGTCCCCGGAGCGGGGCGGCGGACACCGGGGAGCTGTTTTTT. It is translated as CASSPRSGAADTGELFF. The genes are TRBV12-3 or TRBV12-4 and TRBJ2-2; TRBD2 agrees at 7 bases. With V trimmed by 5 bases and J by 3 bases, 12 bases remained unmatched. The CDR3 sequence is 17 residues long.

This clonotype was counted only a few times. The V call is TRBV18, the J call TRBJ2-6; the D is unclear. From germline, CDR1 is KGHSH and CDR2 LQKENI. V was pared by 3 bases and J by 2 bases, with 8 bases between. The CDR3 consists of 15 residues. The CDR3 DNA follows: TGTGCCAGCTCACCGGGCAGGACTGGGGCCAACGTCCTGACTTTC. Translating gives CASSPGRTGANVLTF. Based on the CDR3 plus reference TRBV18 and TRBJ2-6, the full variable domain is NAGVMQNPRHLVRRRGQEARLRCSPMKGHSHVYWYRQLPEEGLKFMVYLQKENIIDESGMPKERFSAEFPKEGPSILRIQQVVRGDSAAYFCASSPGRTGANVLTFGAGSRLTVL.

In its sample, this clonotype was seen a few times. The gene calls are TRBV7-9 and TRBJ2-2; TRBD2 might be the D (5 bases). Germline V CDR1 and CDR2: SEHNR, FQNEAQ (reference sequence). The CDR3 extends over 20 amino acids. Trimming left V 5 bases short and J 6 bases short, with 31 bases between. The CDR3 DNA reads as TGTGCCAGCAGCGCTTCGTCCGGGGTTTATCCAACGAATTCGGCCGGGGAGCTGTTTTTT. Residues: CASSASSGVYPTNSAGELFF.

A few counts support this clonotype. This chain joins TRBV19 and TRBJ1-1; D uncertain. The CDR3 loop spans 10 amino acids. The V gene's germline CDR1 is LNHDA and CDR2 SQIVND (reference sequence). Trimming shortened V by 10 bases and J by 1 base, and 4 bases separated the two germline ends. For the CDR3, the DNA is TGTGCCACTAGGAACACTGAAGCTTTCTTT. Protein product: CATRNTEAFF.

This chain joins TRBV7-9 and TRBJ2-2; D unclear. This CDR3 contains 12 residues. Germline V gene data show CDR1 as SEHNR and CDR2 as FQNEAQ (reference sequence). Trimming took 5 bases from V and 8 from J, leaving 9 bases between them. The chain's CDR3 is CASSQSMGELFF. CDR3 coding DNA: TGTGCCAGCAGCCAGAGTATGGGGGAGCTGTTTTTT.

This clonotype has a handful of counts. V usage is TRBV6-1 and J usage is TRBJ2-7; D possibly corresponds to TRBD2 (6 bases). Trimming stripped 10 bases from V and 6 bases from J, with 16 bases between. The length of the CDR3 is 12 residues. Germline V gives CDR1 MNHNS, CDR2 SASEGT. This CDR3 is CATEVLASEQYF. The CDR3 DNA follows: TGTGCCACCGAGGTGCTAGCGAGCGAGCAGTACTTC.

The J gene is TRBJ2-4, the V gene TRBV4-1; D perhaps matches TRBD2 (5 bases). Trimming left V 3 bases short and J 0 bases short, with 24 bases between. In germline, CDR1 is MGHRA, CDR2 YSYEKL. The CDR3 loop spans 20 amino acids. The CDR3 DNA is TGCGCCAGCAGCCACGCGCAAACCAGCAGCGGCGTTCTAGCCAAAAACATTCAGTACTTC. Residues: CASSHAQTSSGVLAKNIQYF.

The chain joins TRBV7-9 to TRBJ2-5; perhaps TRBD1 as D (6 bases). CDR1 and CDR2 from the germline V gene are SEHNR and FQNEAQ (reference sequence). CDR3 length: 13 amino acids. Trimming took 5 bases from V and 5 from J, leaving 12 bases between them. The CDR3 spells CASSLKQGETQYF. The CDR3, as DNA: TGTGCCAGCAGCCTAAAACAGGGTGAGACCCAGTACTTC.

The genes are TRBV7-3 and TRBJ2-3, with 11 bases that match TRBD2. Germline V gene lookup returns CDR1 SGHTA and CDR2 FQGTGA. The CDR3 is 16 amino acids. The V segment lost 5 bases and the J segment 2 bases; nucleotides outside the gene matches: 6. CDR3 DNA: TGTGCCAGCAGCCAAAGGACTAGCGGGTTCACAGATACGCAGTATTTT. Translation: CASSQRTSGFTDTQYF.

The chain joins TRBV4-1 to TRBJ1-1; D not resolved. The germline CDR1 and CDR2 sequences are MGHRA and YSYEKL. The CDR3 loop spans 15 amino acids. V dropped 3 bases and J dropped 1 base, with 12 bases sitting between them. The DNA of the CDR3 is TGCGCCAGCAGCCAGGAGGTCGCCGGGAACACTGAAGCTTTCTTT. Its translation: CASSQEVAGNTEAFF.

This sequence joins TRBV7-9 and TRBJ2-5; 12 bases line up with TRBD2. CDR1 is SEHNR and CDR2 is FQNEAQ in the germline V gene (reference sequence). The CDR3 totals 18 residues. V was clipped by 2 bases and J by 1 base; unmatched bases: 8. CDR3 region: CASSLLTSGGPPQETQYF. As DNA, the CDR3 is TGTGCCAGCAGCTTACTGACTAGCGGGGGCCCTCCCCAAGAGACCCAGTACTTC.

This clonotype has more than one count but fewer than ten. V gene TRBV9 combines with J gene TRBJ2-1, with 13 bases aligning to TRBD2. J gave up 6 bases and V 0 bases, and 15 bases lay outside the gene matches. Germline CDR1 SGDLS, CDR2 YYNGEE. This CDR3 is built from 20 residues. The CDR3 protein is CASSVARPGWTSGSSNEQFF. Written as DNA, the CDR3 is TGTGCCAGCAGCGTAGCTAGGCCCGGATGGACTAGCGGGAGTAGCAATGAGCAGTTCTTC.

V usage is TRBV5-1 and J usage is TRBJ1-5; 9 bases agree with TRBD1. The CDR3 covers 16 residues. The V gene end was trimmed by 0 bases and the J gene end by 4 bases; junction bases not matched to a gene: 5. Germline values: CDR1 SGHRS, CDR2 YFSETQ. CDR3 coding DNA: TGCGCCAGCAGCTTGGATGGGACAGGGACTAATCAGCCCCAGCATTTT. It encodes CASSLDGTGTNQPQHF. Supplemented by reference TRBV5-1 and TRBJ1-5, the full variable domain reads KAGVTQTPRYLIKTRGQQVTLSCSPISGHRSVSWYQQTPGQGLQFLFEYFSETQRNKGNFPGRFSGRQFSNSRSEMNVSTLELGDSALYLCASSLDGTGTNQPQHFGDGTRLSIL.

The chain couples TRBV7-2 to TRBJ1-1; no firm D call. Germline CDR1 reads SGHTA; CDR2 reads FQGNSA. The CDR3 is 14 residues long. V was trimmed by 0 bases and J by 9 bases, leaving 14 bases between them. The CDR3 sequence is CASSLAGPGGQAFF. The CDR3 nucleotides are TGTGCCAGCAGCTTAGCAGGCCCCGGAGGGCAAGCTTTCTTT. Variable domain in full (rest from reference TRBV7-2 and TRBJ1-1): GAGVSQSPSNKVTEKGKDVELRCDPISGHTALYWYRQSLGQGLEFLIYFQGNSAPDKSGLPSDRFSAERTGGSVSTLTIQRTQQEDSAVYLCASSLAGPGGQAFFGQGTRLTVV.

This clonotype was counted only a few times. This chain uses TRBV7-8 with TRBJ2-1; a possible D gene is TRBD1 (6 bases). CDR3 length: 12 amino acids. In germline, CDR1 is SGHVS, CDR2 FQNEAQ. Trimming pared 0 bases from V and 9 bases from J, leaving 6 bases between. CDR3 DNA sequence: TGTGCCAGCAGCTTAGCGACAGGTGAGCAGTTCTTC. As protein: CASSLATGEQFF.

This clonotype has only a few counts. V gene TRBV20-1 combines with J gene TRBJ2-2, with 9 nucleotides matching TRBD2. Germline CDR1 reads DFQATT; CDR2 reads SNEGSKA (reference sequence). V shed 6 bases and J 0 bases; nucleotides not matched to a gene: 11. The CDR3 has 17 amino acids. CDR3 loop: CSAAAGGTLPNTGELFF. The CDR3 DNA sequence: TGCAGTGCCGCAGCGGGAGGCACCCTACCGAACACCGGGGAGCTGTTTTTT.

This clonotype showed up just a few times. The junction does not match germline at one end; this may be a read error. The chain is built from TRBV7-2 and TRBJ2-6; D not resolved. The CDR3 loop spans 17 amino acids. Germline CDR1 and CDR2: SGHTA and FQGNSA. DNA for the CDR3: TGTGCCAGCAGTTTAGGGTTCACGACCTCTGGGGCCAACGTCCTGACTTTC. Amino acids: CASSLGFTTSGANVLTF.

This clonotype was seen at least ten times. The chain employs TRBV5-5 and TRBJ1-2; 7 nucleotides agree with TRBD1. Unmatched junction bases numbered 2, after V lost 0 bases and J lost 3 bases. This CDR3 region has 14 residues. The germline gives CDR1 SGHKS, CDR2 YYEKEE (reference sequence). The CDR3 DNA reads as TGTGCCAGCAGCTTGGACAGGGGTGACTATGGCTACACCTTC. Translated, it gives CASSLDRGDYGYTF.

The V gene is TRBV7-9, the J gene TRBJ2-7; 14 bases agree with TRBD2. CDR1 and CDR2 (germline): SEHNR, FQNEAQ (reference sequence). V shed 4 bases, J shed 7 bases, and the junction held 9 bases outside the gene matches. The CDR3 spans 16 residues. DNA for the CDR3: TGTGCCAGCAGCTCCCGACTAGCGGGAGGGCCTCGTGAGCAGTACTTC. Protein product: CASSSRLAGGPREQYF. The whole variable domain, filled in from reference TRBV7-9 and TRBJ2-7, reads DTGVSQNPRHKITKRGQNVTFRCDPISEHNRLYWYRQTLGQGPEFLTYFQNEAQLEKSRLLSDRFSAERPKGSFSTLEIQRTEQGDSAMYLCASSSRLAGGPREQYFGPGTRLTVT.

This chain connects TRBV15 to TRBJ2-1; 11 bases agree with TRBD2. Per the germline V gene, CDR1 is LNHNV and CDR2 is YYDKDF (reference sequence). V was clipped by 0 bases and J by 6 bases; unmatched bases: 1. CDR3 length: 15 residues. For the CDR3, the DNA is TGTGCCACCAGCAGAGATACTAGCGGGAGCAATGAGCAGTTCTTC. This codes for CATSRDTSGSNEQFF.

This clonotype was observed a few times. The chain couples TRBV7-3 to TRBJ2-4; 11 bases align to TRBD2. This CDR3 contains 14 residues. Germline loops: CDR1 SGHTA, CDR2 FQGTGA. V trimming: 5 bases; J trimming: 9 bases; junction bases outside the gene matches: 6. CDR3 amino acids: CASSPGTSGGIQYF. The CDR3 DNA reads as TGTGCCAGCAGCCCCGGGACTAGCGGTGGCATTCAGTACTTC.

The chain combines TRBV10-3 with TRBJ1-2, with TRBD1 matching over 8 bases. Germline V CDR1 and CDR2: ENHRY, SYGVKD. The CDR3 runs to 13 residues. The ends lost 11 bases at V and 4 bases at J; junction bases unmatched: 9. DNA of the CDR3: TGTGCCGTGGGGCAGGGGGCTAGCTATGGCTACACCTTC. Its translation is CAVGQGASYGYTF.

This clonotype was seen a few times. The J gene is TRBJ2-3, the V gene TRBV29-1, with TRBD2 identical over 8 bases. Per the germline V gene, CDR1 is SQVTM and CDR2 is ANQGSEA. The CDR3 covers 13 residues. V was pared by 6 bases and J by 6 bases, with 8 bases of the junction left unmatched. The CDR3 nucleotides are TGCAGCGTGCGAGCGGGAGCATCTGATACGCAGTATTTT. Its protein product is CSVRAGASDTQYF.

The chain is built from TRBV25-1 and TRBJ2-2; no firm D call. Per the germline V gene, CDR1 is MGHDK and CDR2 is SYGVNS. The CDR3 contains 16 residues. V was clipped by 3 bases and J by 0 bases, with 11 bases between them. This CDR3 is CASSDDRSPNTGELFF. The CDR3 bases are TGTGCCAGCAGTGATGATCGGTCCCCGAACACCGGGGAGCTGTTTTTT.

This clonotype was seen a few times. The gene calls are TRBV7-9 and TRBJ2-1; 7 nucleotides line up with TRBD2. Looked up from germline, CDR1 is SEHNR and CDR2 is FQNEAQ (reference sequence). The V segment lost 5 bases and the J segment 2 bases; nucleotides outside the gene matches: 9. The CDR3 sequence is 16 residues long. The CDR3 loop is CASSPQERGPYNEQFF. The CDR3 nucleotides are TGTGCCAGCAGCCCGCAGGAGCGGGGTCCCTACAATGAGCAGTTCTTC.

This clonotype showed up just a few times. The rearrangement joins TRBV20-1 to TRBJ2-3; D gene unclear. This CDR3 has 12 amino acids. V lost 2 bases, J lost 2 bases, and 5 bases lay in between. Germline V gene data show CDR1 as DFQATT and CDR2 as SNEGSKA (reference sequence). Here the CDR3 reads CSARMNTDTQYF. As DNA, the CDR3 is TGCAGTGCTAGAATGAACACAGATACGCAGTATTTT.

This clonotype was seen at least ten times. The V call is TRBV7-2, the J call TRBJ2-1; TRBD1 matches 7 bases. V lost 5 bases, J lost 4 bases, and 5 bases stayed unmatched. Germline V gene lookup returns CDR1 SGHTA and CDR2 FQGNSA. This CDR3 is 14 amino acids long. The CDR3 DNA is TGTGCCAGCAGCGAGGGACAGCCATACAATGAGCAGTTCTTC. This sequence encodes CASSEGQPYNEQFF.